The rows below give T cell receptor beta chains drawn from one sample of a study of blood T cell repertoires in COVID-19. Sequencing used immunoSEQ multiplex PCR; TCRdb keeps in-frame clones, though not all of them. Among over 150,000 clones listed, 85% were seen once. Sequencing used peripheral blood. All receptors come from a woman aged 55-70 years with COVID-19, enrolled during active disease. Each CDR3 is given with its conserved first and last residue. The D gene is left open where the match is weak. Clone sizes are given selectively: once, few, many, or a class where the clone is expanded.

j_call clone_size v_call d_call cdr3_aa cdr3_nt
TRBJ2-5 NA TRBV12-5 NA CASQGGRETQYF TGTGCTAGTCAAGGGGGTCGGGAGACCCAGTACTTC
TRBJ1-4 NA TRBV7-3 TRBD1 CASSRDRGEKLFF TGTGCCAGCAGCCGGGACAGGGGCGAAAAACTGTTTTTT
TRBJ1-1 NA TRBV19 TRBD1 CASSIMTGGRNTEAFF TGTGCCAGTAGTATTATGACAGGGGGCCGGAACACTGAAGCTTTCTTT
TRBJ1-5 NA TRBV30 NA CAWSVRGGFNQPQHF TGTGCCTGGAGTGTACGAGGGGGATTCAATCAGCCCCAGCATTTT
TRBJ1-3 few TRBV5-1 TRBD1 CASSTGGVGNTIYF TGCGCCAGCAGCACAGGGGGAGTTGGAAACACCATATATTTT
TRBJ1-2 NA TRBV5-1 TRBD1 CASTLAGGYGYGYTF TGCGCCAGCACCTTGGCAGGGGGCTATGGCTATGGCTACACCTTC
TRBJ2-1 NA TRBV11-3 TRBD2 CASSASGPLNEQFF TGTGCCAGCAGCGCTAGCGGGCCCCTCAATGAGCAGTTCTTC
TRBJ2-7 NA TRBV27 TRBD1 CASSLRDRGTYEQYF TGTGCCAGCAGTCTCCGGGACAGGGGGACCTACGAGCAGTACTTC
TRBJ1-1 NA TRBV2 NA CASTGTRVTEAFF TGTGCCAGCACCGGGACAAGAGTCACTGAAGCTTTCTTT
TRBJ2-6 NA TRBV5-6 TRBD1 CASSRQGSGANVLTF TGTGCCAGCAGCCGACAGGGGTCTGGGGCCAACGTCCTGACTTTC
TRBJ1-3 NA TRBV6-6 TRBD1 CASSFLTGGLGNTIYF TGTGCCAGCAGTTTCTTGACAGGGGGCCTTGGAAACACCATATATTTT
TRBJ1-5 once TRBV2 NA CASSEAVPSRQPQHF TGTGCCAGCAGTGAAGCTGTACCGAGCCGACAGCCCCAGCATTTT
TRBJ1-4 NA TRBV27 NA CATGGPHEKLFF TGTGCCACCGGCGGGCCCCATGAAAAACTGTTTTTT
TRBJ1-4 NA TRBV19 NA CASSIRRTNEKLFF TGTGCCAGTAGTATACGCAGGACTAATGAAAAACTGTTTTTT
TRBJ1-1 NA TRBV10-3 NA CAISGGGLDTEAFF TGTGCCATCAGTGGCGGGGGGTTGGACACTGAAGCTTTCTTT
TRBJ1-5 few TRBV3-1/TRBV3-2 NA CASGREGSQPQHF TGTGCCAGCGGTAGAGAAGGGAGCCAGCCCCAGCATTTT
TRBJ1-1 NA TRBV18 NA CASSPRGGEAFF TGTGCCAGCTCACCACGGGGCGGTGAAGCTTTCTTT
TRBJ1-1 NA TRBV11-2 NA CASSLKGGGGTEAFF TGTGCCAGCAGCTTAAAAGGAGGGGGGGGAACTGAAGCTTTCTTT
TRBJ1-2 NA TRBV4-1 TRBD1 CASSQDTQGANYGYTF TGCGCCAGCAGCCAAGATACCCAGGGGGCTAACTATGGCTACACCTTC
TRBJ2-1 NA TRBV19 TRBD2 CASKGTSLLQFF TGTGCCAGTAAGGGGACTAGCTTATTGCAGTTCTTC
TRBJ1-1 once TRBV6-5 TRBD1 CASSYSFQQGAVTFF TGTGCCAGCAGTTACTCGTTCCAGCAGGGGGCTGTAACTTTCTTT
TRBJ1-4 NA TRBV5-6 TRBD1 CASSLPLGKGQGNEKLFF TGTGCCAGCAGCTTACCCCTTGGGAAGGGACAGGGGAACGAAAAACTGTTTTTT
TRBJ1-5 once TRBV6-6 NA CASSRPVGYGGNQPQHF TGTGCCAGCAGCCGACCGGTAGGCTACGGGGGCAATCAGCCCCAGCATTTT
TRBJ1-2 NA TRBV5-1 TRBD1 CASSPTPGTGHNYGYTF TGCGCCAGCAGCCCCACTCCCGGGACAGGACACAACTATGGCTACACCTTC
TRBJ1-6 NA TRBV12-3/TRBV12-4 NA CASSRDMYSPLHF TGTGCCAGCAGCCGAGACATGTATTCACCCCTCCACTTT
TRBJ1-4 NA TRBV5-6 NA CASSSWANPRDNEKLFF TGTGCCAGCAGCTCCTGGGCCAACCCGCGAGATAATGAAAAACTGTTTTTT
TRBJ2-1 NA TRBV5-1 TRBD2 CASSLLTSGRVLGNEQFF TGCGCCAGCAGCTTGCTGACTAGCGGGAGGGTCTTAGGGAATGAGCAGTTCTTC
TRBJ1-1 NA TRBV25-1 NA CASSPRPGKGEAFF TGTGCCAGCAGTCCCCGGCCAGGGAAAGGTGAAGCTTTCTTT
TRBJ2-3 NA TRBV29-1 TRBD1 CSVDPGTVMSTQYF TGCAGCGTTGACCCCGGGACAGTTATGTCTACGCAGTATTTT
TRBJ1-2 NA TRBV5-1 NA CASSLDRPYGYTF TGCGCCAGCAGTTTAGACAGGCCCTATGGCTACACCTTC
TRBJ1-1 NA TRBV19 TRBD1 CASSIGGGDGAFF TGTGCCAGTAGTATAGGAGGGGGCGATGGAGCTTTCTTT
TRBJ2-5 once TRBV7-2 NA CASSLEVSRRETQYF TGTGCCAGCAGCTTAGAAGTCTCCCGGCGGGAGACCCAGTACTTC
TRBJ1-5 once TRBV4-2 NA CASSQDRNSNQPQHF TGTGCCAGCAGCCAAGACAGGAATAGCAATCAGCCCCAGCATTTT
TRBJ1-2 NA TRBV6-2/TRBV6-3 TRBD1 CASSDPTGRGYGYTF TGTGCCAGCAGTGACCCGACAGGGCGAGGCTATGGCTACACCTTC
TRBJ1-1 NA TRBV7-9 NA CASSHPSSGTEAFF TGTGCCAGCAGCCACCCGTCCTCGGGAACTGAAGCTTTCTTT
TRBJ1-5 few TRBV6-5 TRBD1 CASRGDRASNQPQHF TGTGCCAGCAGAGGCGACAGGGCAAGCAATCAGCCCCAGCATTTT
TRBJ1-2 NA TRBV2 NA CASGSGTLLGYTF TGTGCCAGCGGATCCGGGACACTTCTTGGCTACACCTTC
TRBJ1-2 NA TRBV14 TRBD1 CASSLTGRYGYTF TGTGCCAGCAGCCTGACAGGGCGGTATGGCTACACCTTC
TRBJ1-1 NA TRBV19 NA CASSRPGSRLEAFF TGTGCCAGTAGCCGCCCGGGATCGCGTCTAGAGGCTTTCTTT
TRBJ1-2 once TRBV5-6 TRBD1 CASSLPGQGYYGYTF TGTGCCAGCAGCTTACCGGGACAGGGTTATTATGGCTACACCTTC
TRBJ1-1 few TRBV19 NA CASTSRFMNTEAFF TGTGCCAGTACCTCTAGATTCATGAACACTGAAGCTTTCTTT
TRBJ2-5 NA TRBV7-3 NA CASSRSGTMETQYF TGTGCCAGCAGTCGGTCCGGGACAATGGAGACCCAGTACTTC
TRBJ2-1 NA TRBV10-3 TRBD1 CAISVDRDNEQFF TGTGCCATCAGTGTTGACAGGGACAATGAGCAGTTCTTC
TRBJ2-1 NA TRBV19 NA CASSIPGWLPYNEQFF TGTGCCAGTAGTATACCAGGGTGGCTGCCTTACAATGAGCAGTTCTTC